One sample yielded the 25 T cell receptor beta chains listed below, sequenced in a study of CD8 T cells in ankylosing spondylitis. Whole-study findings and limits: A motif in TCR beta, a set of several highly homologous variants, appeared characteristic of ankylosing spondylitis blood.

TCRdb redid the calling of the 5' RACE reads with MiXCR, one entry per CDR3 protein. The sample carries roughly 470,000 distinct CDR3 sequences, more than 25% recorded once. Their specific antigens are unknown. Sequencing was carried out using blood, either unsorted or a sorted T cell fraction (not recorded which). These receptors all stem from a male donor with ankylosing spondylitis.

CDR3 sequence reads: CACHTSASYEQYF. CDR3 DNA: TGTGCCTGCCATACTAGCGCCTCCTACGAGCAGTACTTC. The chain links TRBV30 to TRBJ2-7; 7 nucleotides line up with TRBD2. V gave up 6 bases and J gave up 0 bases; unmatched junction bases: 5. Germline V gene lookup returns CDR1 GTSNPN and CDR2 SVGIG (reference sequence). The length of the CDR3 is 13 residues.

This chain's CDR3 is CASSWATSDQTQYF. CDR3 DNA: TGCGCCAGCAGCTGGGCTACTAGCGACCAGACCCAGTACTTC. J is TRBJ2-5 and V is TRBV5-1; 7 nucleotides align to TRBD2. The CDR3 extends over 14 amino acids. Trimming took 3 bases from V and 6 from J; bases not matched to a gene: 8. The germline V gene encodes CDR1 SGHRS and CDR2 YFSETQ.

The chain joins TRBV12-3 or TRBV12-4 to TRBJ1-1; 9 bases are shared with TRBD1. Trimming removed 1 base from V and 6 bases from J; junction bases left unmatched: 9. The CDR3 covers 16 residues. The CDR3 nucleotides are TGTGCCAGCAGTTTAGGGGTAGGACAGGGGATACCTGAAGCTTTCTTT. This translates into CASSLGVGQGIPEAFF.

V usage is TRBV6-4 and J usage is TRBJ2-1; D could derive from TRBD1 or TRBD2 (5 bases each). V lost 5 bases to trimming and J lost 9 bases, with 14 bases between them. This CDR3 has 13 residues. Germline V gives CDR1 MRHNA, CDR2 SNTAGT. The CDR3 region is CASSLFWGFEQFF. Here the CDR3 DNA reads TGTGCCAGCAGTCTCTTCTGGGGGTTTGAGCAGTTCTTC.

There are a few counts of this clonotype. This chain links TRBV20-1 with TRBJ1-5; unclear D gene. CDR1 is DFQATT, CDR2 SNEGSKA, per germline (reference sequence). The CDR3 covers 13 residues. V lost 3 bases and J 0 bases, leaving 6 bases between the germline ends. For the CDR3, the DNA is TGCAGTGCTAGCCTAGATAGCAATCAGCCCCAGCATTTT. It specifies CSASLDSNQPQHF.

This clonotype turned up a few times. V usage is TRBV5-1 and J usage is TRBJ1-1, with TRBD1 matching over 9 bases. V was clipped by 4 bases and J by 4 bases; unmatched bases: 11. In germline, CDR1 is SGHRS, CDR2 YFSETQ. The CDR3 is 16 amino acids. The CDR3, as DNA: TGCGCCAGCAGCCCCGGGGACAGGGCGGGGATCACTGAAGCTTTCTTT. Translating it yields CASSPGDRAGITEAFF. The full variable domain, its missing parts supplied by reference TRBV5-1 and TRBJ1-1, is KAGVTQTPRYLIKTRGQQVTLSCSPISGHRSVSWYQQTPGQGLQFLFEYFSETQRNKGNFPGRFSGRQFSNSRSEMNVSTLELGDSALYLCASSPGDRAGITEAFFGQGTRLTVV.

There are a few counts of this clonotype. The chain carries TRBV29-1 and TRBJ2-5; TRBD1 matches at 7 bases. From germline, CDR1 is SQVTM and CDR2 ANQGSEA. The ends lost 6 bases at V and 1 base at J; junction bases unmatched: 5. This CDR3 is 13 amino acids long. CDR3 sequence (DNA): TGCAGCGTCCAGACAGGGCCCCAAGAGACCCAGTACTTC. It codes for CSVQTGPQETQYF.

The rearrangement joins TRBV9 to TRBJ1-1, with D unresolved. The V and J ends lost 1 base and 1 base respectively, with 5 bases between them. The CDR3 totals 13 residues. The germline CDR1 and CDR2 sequences are SGDLS and YYNGEE. The CDR3, as DNA: TGTGCCAGCAGCGTATGGCGGAACACTGAAGCTTTCTTT. It yields the protein CASSVWRNTEAFF.

The chain uses TRBV3-1 and TRBJ2-2; D may be TRBD1 or TRBD2 (5 bases each). V lost 0 bases and J 5 bases, leaving 10 bases between the germline ends. Germline CDR1 LGHDT, CDR2 YNNKEL (reference sequence). This CDR3 has 15 residues. The CDR3 region is CASSQDGGGTGELFF. CDR3 in DNA: TGTGCCAGCAGCCAAGATGGGGGTGGTACCGGGGAGCTGTTTTTT.

This clonotype was observed a few times. J is TRBJ1-1 and V is TRBV12-3 or TRBV12-4, with D uncertain. The CDR3 has 11 residues. Between the trimmed V and J ends, which lost 7 bases and 1 base, there was a span of 4 bases. The CDR3 region is CASKRNTEAFF. The CDR3, as DNA: TGTGCCAGCAAAAGGAACACTGAAGCTTTCTTT.

A few counts support this clonotype. The V call is TRBV20-1, the J call TRBJ1-5; the D gene is possibly TRBD1 (5 bases). V lost 5 bases to trimming and J lost 3 bases, with 11 bases between them. This CDR3 has 13 amino acids. Germline lookup yields CDR1 DFQATT and CDR2 SNEGSKA (reference sequence). The CDR3 loop is CSAGDRVNQPQHF. Written as DNA, the CDR3 is TGCAGTGCTGGGGACCGCGTCAATCAGCCCCAGCATTTT.

This chain links TRBV29-1 with TRBJ1-4; no clear D gene. V dropped 2 bases and J dropped 3 bases, with 4 bases sitting between them. The CDR3 is 12 amino acids. CDR1 SQVTM and CDR2 ANQGSEA come from the germline V gene. The CDR3 loop is CSVERPNEKLFF. The CDR3 region has the DNA TGCAGCGTTGAACGGCCTAATGAAAAACTGTTTTTT.

To note about this clonotype: This likely came from a read error, as a far larger clone is one base away. The final CDR3 position lacks the conserved phenylalanine or tryptophan, pointing to a likely read error. CDR3 residues: CASSLGRNTEAFL. CDR3 nucleotides: TGTGCCAGCAGTTTAGGCAGGAACACTGAAGCTTTCCTT. The gene calls are TRBV27 and TRBJ1-1; D gene unclear. The germline V gene has CDR1 MNHEY and CDR2 SMNVEV (reference sequence). CDR3 length: 13 residues. V was pared by 2 bases and J by 1 base, with 5 bases between.

V gene TRBV11-2 combines with J gene TRBJ2-7, with D possibly TRBD2 on 5 matching bases. The CDR3 length is 13 residues. Germline loops: CDR1 SGHAT, CDR2 FQNNGV. With 3 bases removed from V and 5 bases from J, the gap between germline ends came to 11 bases. DNA of the CDR3: TGTGCCAGCAGCTTGATGGAGCGGCACGAGCAGTACGTC. This codes for CASSLMERHEQYV.

V gene TRBV20-1 combines with J gene TRBJ1-3; no definite D call. This CDR3 has 13 residues. V was clipped by 5 bases and J by 3 bases, with 11 bases between them. Looked up from germline, CDR1 is DFQATT and CDR2 is SNEGSKA (reference sequence). This CDR3 is CSALDLGGNTIYF. The CDR3 DNA follows: TGCAGTGCTTTAGACTTAGGTGGAAACACCATATATTTT.

J is TRBJ2-2 and V is TRBV20-1, with D tentatively TRBD1 (5 bases). From germline, CDR1 is DFQATT and CDR2 SNEGSKA (reference sequence). The CDR3 sequence is 15 residues long. V lost 0 bases and J 6 bases, leaving 14 bases between the germline ends. The CDR3 is CSARDYGQGAGELFF. CDR3 nucleotides: TGCAGTGCTAGAGATTACGGGCAAGGGGCCGGGGAGCTGTTTTTT.

Many counts were recorded for this clonotype. V gene TRBV20-1 combines with J gene TRBJ2-1; the match to TRBD1 covers 9 bases. CDR1 and CDR2 (germline): DFQATT, SNEGSKA (reference sequence). V lost 6 bases, J lost 7 bases, and 10 bases stayed unmatched. The CDR3 extends over 14 amino acids. As DNA, the CDR3 is TGCAGTGCCACGCCCGGGACAGGGCGGAATGAGCAGTTCTTC. Translating gives CSATPGTGRNEQFF.

This clonotype was detected only a few times. The chain's CDR3 is CASSLSVENEQFF. Here the CDR3 DNA reads TGTGCCAGCAGCTTATCGGTCGAGAATGAGCAGTTCTTC. V and J are TRBV11-2 and TRBJ2-1; D is uncertain. V shed 2 bases and J shed 7 bases, with 9 bases lying between them. This CDR3 has 13 amino acids. Germline V lookup: CDR1 SGHAT, CDR2 FQNNGV.

The chain has TRBV19 and TRBJ1-5; 9 nucleotides agree with TRBD1. Per germline, CDR1 LNHDA and CDR2 SQIVND (reference sequence). The CDR3 sequence is 12 residues long. The trim removed 8 bases at V and 5 bases at J, leaving 1 base unmatched. The CDR3 DNA follows: TGTGCCAGTCGACAGGGGGATCAGCCCCAGCATTTT. It is translated as CASRQGDQPQHF. The whole variable domain, filled in from reference TRBV19 and TRBJ1-5, reads DGGITQSPKYLFRKEGQNVTLSCEQNLNHDAMYWYRQDPGQGLRLIYYSQIVNDFQKGDIAEGYSVSREKKESFPLTVTSAQKNPTAFYLCASRQGDQPQHFGDGTRLSIL.

The chain is built from TRBV29-1 and TRBJ2-1, with 12 bases fitting TRBD1. J lost 7 bases, V lost 4 bases, and 5 bases had no gene match. The CDR3 spans 14 residues. Germline CDR1 and CDR2: SQVTM and ANQGSEA. CDR3 residues: CSVARDRGLNEQFF. CDR3 bases: TGCAGCGTTGCTCGGGACAGGGGGCTTAATGAGCAGTTCTTC.

In its sample, this clonotype was seen a few times. The chain combines TRBV7-9 with TRBJ2-1, with D possibly matching TRBD2 (5 bases). The CDR3 sequence is 17 residues long. Germline V gene data show CDR1 as SEHNR and CDR2 as FQNEAQ (reference sequence). V shed 5 bases and J shed 5 bases, with 22 bases lying between them. Here the CDR3 DNA reads TGTGCCAGCAGCGGACGGCGTCAGCGGTACCTTAACAATGAGCAGTTCTTC. It specifies CASSGRRQRYLNNEQFF.

This clonotype occurred many times. At one of its ends the junction is not consistent with the germline gene, which may arise from a read error. The chain uses TRBV5-1 and TRBJ2-1, with 13 bases matching TRBD2. Germline V lookup: CDR1 SGHRS, CDR2 YFSETQ. This CDR3 is 15 amino acids long. DNA for the CDR3: TGTGCCAGCAGCCTGGGACTAGCGGGATACAATGAGCAGTTCTTC. Translation gives CASSLGLAGYNEQFF. The full variable domain, in which reference TRBV5-1 and TRBJ2-1 provide the parts outside the CDR3, is KAGVTQTPRYLIKTRGQQVTLSCSPISGHRSVSWYQQTPGQGLQFLFEYFSETQRNKGNFPGRFSGRQFSNSRSEMNVSTLELGDSALYLCASSLGLAGYNEQFFGPGTRLTVL.

This sequence joins TRBV24-1 and TRBJ2-2; D remains ambiguous. The CDR3 is 13 residues long. CDR1 is KGHDR, CDR2 SFDVKD, per germline. Trimming pared 3 bases from V and 6 bases from J, leaving 7 bases between. In DNA form, the CDR3 reads TGTGCCACCAGTGATAGCGTTCCCGGGGAGCTGTTTTTT. Encoded protein: CATSDSVPGELFF.

The table lists this clonotype with a few counts. The V gene is TRBV5-6, the J gene TRBJ2-4; D remains unclear. The length of the CDR3 is 15 residues. The V end was cut by 1 base, the J end by 0 bases, with 8 bases between. Germline CDR1 is SGHDT and CDR2 is YYEEEE. This chain's CDR3 is CASSLTPLAKNIQYF. As DNA, the CDR3 is TGTGCCAGCAGCTTGACCCCGCTAGCCAAAAACATTCAGTACTTC. Filled out from reference TRBV5-6 and TRBJ2-4, the complete variable domain reads DAGVTQSPTHLIKTRGQQVTLRCSPKSGHDTVSWYQQALGQGPQFIFQYYEEEERQRGNFPDRFSGHQFPNYSSELNVNALLLGDSALYLCASSLTPLAKNIQYFGAGTRLSVL.

This clonotype was seen a handful of times. The chain carries TRBV20-1 and TRBJ1-1; perhaps TRBD1 as D (6 bases). The CDR3 contains 13 residues. Germline values: CDR1 DFQATT, CDR2 SNEGSKA (reference sequence). V was cut by 6 bases and J by 5 bases, with 16 bases left in between. CDR3 residues: CSAHRGAGTEAFF. DNA of the CDR3: TGCAGTGCCCACCGGGGGGCTGGTACTGAAGCTTTCTTT.